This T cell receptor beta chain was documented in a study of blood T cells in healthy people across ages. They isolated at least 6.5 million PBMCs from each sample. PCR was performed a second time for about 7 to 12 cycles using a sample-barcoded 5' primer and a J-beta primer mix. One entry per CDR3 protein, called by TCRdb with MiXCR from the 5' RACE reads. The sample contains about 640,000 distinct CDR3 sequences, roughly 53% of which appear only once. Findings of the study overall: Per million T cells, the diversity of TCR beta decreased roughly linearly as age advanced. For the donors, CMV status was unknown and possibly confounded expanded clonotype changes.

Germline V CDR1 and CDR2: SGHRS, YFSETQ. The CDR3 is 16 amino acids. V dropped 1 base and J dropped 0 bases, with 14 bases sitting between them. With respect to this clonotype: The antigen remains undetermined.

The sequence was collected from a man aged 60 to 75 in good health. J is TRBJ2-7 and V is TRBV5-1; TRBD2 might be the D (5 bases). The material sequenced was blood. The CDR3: CASSLRARDLSYEQYF. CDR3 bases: TGCGCCAGCAGCTTGAGGGCCCGGGATCTCTCCTACGAGCAGTACTTC.